This TCR delta chain was obtained from a study of γδ T cells in repeated Plasmodium falciparum infection. Study summary: Malian children with intense seasonal malaria exposure were compared with matched Australian children.

CDR3 size: 28 residues. Germline loops: CDR1 TSWWSYY, CDR2 QGS. Trimming took 0 bases from V and 7 from J, leaving 54 bases between them. Gammadelta T cells were flow-sorted from PBMC into Vgamma9/Vdelta2+ and Vdelta2-negative populations for bulk analysis. Sequencing covered both gamma and delta TCR chains per sample. TCRdb re-processed the multiplex PCR reads using CATT. Of approximately 50,000 delta-chain clones listed, about 2% are singletons. This clone has ten or more counts. Only one base separates this from a far larger clonotype, so it likely reflects a read error. The identical CDR3 is also encoded by other nucleotide sequences in the sample.

The chain combines TRDV1 with TRDJ1, with D perhaps TRDD3 (5 bases). TCRdb offers no J gene call, so here the DNA was matched to germline to obtain one. The source is a pool of human donors (malaria-infected and uninfected, not separated). Sequenced sample: gamma-delta T cells from blood. The CDR3 sequence is CALGELSHEAPVPGRVYWPPGVSIKLIF. For the CDR3, the DNA is TGTGCTCTTGGGGAACTCTCTCACGAGGCCCCCGTCCCAGGGCGCGTTTACTGGCCTCCCGGTGTATCGATTAAACTCATCTTT.